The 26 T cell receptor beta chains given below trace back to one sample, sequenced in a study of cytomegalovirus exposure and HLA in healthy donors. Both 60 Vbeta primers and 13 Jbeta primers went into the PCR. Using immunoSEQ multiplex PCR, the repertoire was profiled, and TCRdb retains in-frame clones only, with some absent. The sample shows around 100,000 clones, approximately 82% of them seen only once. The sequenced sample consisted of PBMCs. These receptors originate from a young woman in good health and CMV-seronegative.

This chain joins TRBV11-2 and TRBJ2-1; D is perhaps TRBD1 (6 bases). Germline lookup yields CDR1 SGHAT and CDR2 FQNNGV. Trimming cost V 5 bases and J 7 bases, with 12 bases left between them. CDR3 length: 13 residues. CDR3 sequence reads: CASSHTGLNEQFF. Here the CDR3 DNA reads TGTGCCAGCAGCCATACAGGGCTGAATGAGCAGTTCTTC.

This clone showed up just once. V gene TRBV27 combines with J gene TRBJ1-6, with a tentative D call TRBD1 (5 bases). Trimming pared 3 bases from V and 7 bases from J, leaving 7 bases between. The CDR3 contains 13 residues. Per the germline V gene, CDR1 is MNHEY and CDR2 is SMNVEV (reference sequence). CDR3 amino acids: CASSFGGNSPLHF. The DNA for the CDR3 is TGTGCCAGCAGTTTCGGGGGGAATTCACCCCTCCACTTT.

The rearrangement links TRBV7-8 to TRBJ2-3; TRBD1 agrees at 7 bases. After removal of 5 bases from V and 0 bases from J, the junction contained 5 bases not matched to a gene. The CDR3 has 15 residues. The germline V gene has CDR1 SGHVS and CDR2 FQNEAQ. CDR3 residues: CASSPRQGSTDTQYF. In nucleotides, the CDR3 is TGTGCCAGCAGCCCAAGACAGGGAAGCACAGATACGCAGTATTTT.

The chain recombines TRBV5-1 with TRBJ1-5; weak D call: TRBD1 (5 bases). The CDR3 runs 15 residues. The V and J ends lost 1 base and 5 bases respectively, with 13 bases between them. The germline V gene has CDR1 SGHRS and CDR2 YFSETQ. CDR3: CASSLSGGADQPQHF. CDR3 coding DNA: TGCGCCAGCAGCTTGTCCGGGGGAGCAGATCAGCCCCAGCATTTT.

The CDR3 sequence: CASRSVLNQETQYF. The CDR3 DNA reads TGCGCCAGCAGGTCGGTGCTGAACCAAGAGACCCAGTACTTC. The V and J genes are TRBV5-1 and TRBJ2-5, with D unclear. Trimming removed 5 bases at V and 0 bases at J, with 11 bases between. Germline V gene data show CDR1 as SGHRS and CDR2 as YFSETQ. The CDR3 totals 14 residues.

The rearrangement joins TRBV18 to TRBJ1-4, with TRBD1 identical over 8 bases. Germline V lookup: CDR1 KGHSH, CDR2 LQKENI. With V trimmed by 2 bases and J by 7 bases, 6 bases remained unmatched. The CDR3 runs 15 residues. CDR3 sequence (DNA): TGTGCCAGCTCACCAGAACAGGGGGAAGGTGAAAAACTGTTTTTT. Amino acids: CASSPEQGEGEKLFF.

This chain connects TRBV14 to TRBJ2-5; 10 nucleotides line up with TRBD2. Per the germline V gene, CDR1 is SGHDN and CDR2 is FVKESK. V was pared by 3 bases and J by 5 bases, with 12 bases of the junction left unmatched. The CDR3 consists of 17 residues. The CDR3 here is CASSHLRAGGPGETQYF. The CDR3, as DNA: TGTGCCAGCAGCCACCTCCGAGCGGGGGGGCCAGGGGAGACCCAGTACTTC.

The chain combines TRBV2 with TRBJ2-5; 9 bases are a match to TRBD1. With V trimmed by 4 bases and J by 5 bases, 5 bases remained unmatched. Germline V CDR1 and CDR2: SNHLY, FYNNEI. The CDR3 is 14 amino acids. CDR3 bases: TGTGCCAGCAGTGCACAGGGGGCGGGGGAGACCCAGTACTTC. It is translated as CASSAQGAGETQYF.

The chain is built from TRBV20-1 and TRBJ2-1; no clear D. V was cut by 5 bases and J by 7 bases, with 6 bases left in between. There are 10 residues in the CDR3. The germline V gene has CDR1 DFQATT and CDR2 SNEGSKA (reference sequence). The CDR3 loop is CSAVSNEQFF. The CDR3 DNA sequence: TGCAGTGCTGTCAGTAATGAGCAGTTCTTC.

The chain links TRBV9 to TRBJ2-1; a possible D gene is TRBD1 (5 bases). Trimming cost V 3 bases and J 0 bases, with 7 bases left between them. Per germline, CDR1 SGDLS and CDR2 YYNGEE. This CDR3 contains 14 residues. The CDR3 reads CASSEDTSYNEQFF. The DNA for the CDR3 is TGTGCCAGCAGCGAGGACACCTCCTACAATGAGCAGTTCTTC. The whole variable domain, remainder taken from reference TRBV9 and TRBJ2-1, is DSGVTQTPKHLITATGQRVTLRCSPRSGDLSVYWYQQSLDQGLQFLIQYYNGEERAKGNILERFSAQQFPDLHSELNLSSLELGDSALYFCASSEDTSYNEQFFGPGTRLTVL.

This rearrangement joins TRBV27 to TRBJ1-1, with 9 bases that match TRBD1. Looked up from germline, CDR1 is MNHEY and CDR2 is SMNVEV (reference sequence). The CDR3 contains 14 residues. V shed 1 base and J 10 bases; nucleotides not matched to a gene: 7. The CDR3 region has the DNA TGTGCCAGCAGTTTATTACCTCCGACAGGGGGAGCTTTCTTT. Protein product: CASSLLPPTGGAFF.

CDR3 sequence (DNA): TGTGCCACCAGCGCAGACAGGATCGGAGAGCCCCAGCATTTT. It is translated as CATSADRIGEPQHF. This chain joins TRBV15 and TRBJ1-5, with a weak D call TRBD1 (6 bases). The CDR3 covers 14 residues. The V end lost 5 bases, the J end lost 8 bases, and 16 bases lay between the germline ends. CDR1 is LNHNV and CDR2 is YYDKDF in the germline V gene (reference sequence).

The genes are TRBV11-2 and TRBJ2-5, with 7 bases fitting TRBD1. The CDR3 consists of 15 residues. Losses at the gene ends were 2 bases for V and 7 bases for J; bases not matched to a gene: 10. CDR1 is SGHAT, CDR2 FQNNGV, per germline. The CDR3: CASSLSGTEGGTQYF. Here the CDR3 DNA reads TGTGCCAGCAGCTTATCAGGGACAGAAGGGGGGACCCAGTACTTC.

The CDR3 here is CASSSGLAGADYEQYF. The DNA for the CDR3 is TGTGCCAGCAGCTCGGGACTAGCGGGAGCCGACTACGAGCAGTACTTC. The chain recombines TRBV7-9 with TRBJ2-7; 14 bases align to TRBD2. CDR1 is SEHNR, CDR2 FQNEAQ, per germline (reference sequence). The CDR3 consists of 16 residues. The J segment lost 3 bases and the V segment lost 4 bases, leaving 5 bases of the junction unmatched.

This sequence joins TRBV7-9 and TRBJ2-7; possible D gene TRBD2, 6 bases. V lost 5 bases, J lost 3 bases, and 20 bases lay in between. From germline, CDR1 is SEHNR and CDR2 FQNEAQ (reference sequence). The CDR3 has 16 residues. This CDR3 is CASSVRLGGVIYEQYF. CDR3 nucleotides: TGTGCCAGCAGCGTACGGTTGGGGGGTGTAATCTACGAGCAGTACTTC. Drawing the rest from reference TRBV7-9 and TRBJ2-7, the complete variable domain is DTGVSQNPRHKITKRGQNVTFRCDPISEHNRLYWYRQTLGQGPEFLTYFQNEAQLEKSRLLSDRFSAERPKGSFSTLEIQRTEQGDSAMYLCASSVRLGGVIYEQYFGPGTRLTVT.

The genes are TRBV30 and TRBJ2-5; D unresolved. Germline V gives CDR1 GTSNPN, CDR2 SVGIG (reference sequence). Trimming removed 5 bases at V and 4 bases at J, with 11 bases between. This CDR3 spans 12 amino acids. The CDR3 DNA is TGTGCCTGGGACTTAGCACGAGAGACCCAGTACTTC. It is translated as CAWDLARETQYF.

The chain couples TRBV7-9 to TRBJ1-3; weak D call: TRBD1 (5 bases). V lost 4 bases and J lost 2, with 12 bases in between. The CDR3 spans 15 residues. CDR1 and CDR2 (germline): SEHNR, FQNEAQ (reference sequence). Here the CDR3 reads CASSWGGKAGNTIYF. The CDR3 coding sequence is TGTGCCAGCAGCTGGGGGGGGAAGGCTGGAAACACCATATATTTT. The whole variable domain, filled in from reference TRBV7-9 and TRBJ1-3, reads DTGVSQNPRHKITKRGQNVTFRCDPISEHNRLYWYRQTLGQGPEFLTYFQNEAQLEKSRLLSDRFSAERPKGSFSTLEIQRTEQGDSAMYLCASSWGGKAGNTIYFGEGSWLTVV.

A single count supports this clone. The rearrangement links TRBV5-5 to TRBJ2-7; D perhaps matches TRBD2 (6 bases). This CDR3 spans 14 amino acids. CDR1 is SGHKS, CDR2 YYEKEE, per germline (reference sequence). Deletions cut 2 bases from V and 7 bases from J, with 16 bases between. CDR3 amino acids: CASSFAGRRWEQYF. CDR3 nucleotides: TGTGCCAGCAGCTTTGCGGGACGGAGGTGGGAGCAGTACTTC.

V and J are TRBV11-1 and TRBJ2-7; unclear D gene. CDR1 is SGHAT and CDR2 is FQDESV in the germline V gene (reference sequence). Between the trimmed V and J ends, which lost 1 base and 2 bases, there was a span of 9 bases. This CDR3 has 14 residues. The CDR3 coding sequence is TGTGCCAGCAGCTTAGATACATTTACCTACGAGCAGTACTTC. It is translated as CASSLDTFTYEQYF.

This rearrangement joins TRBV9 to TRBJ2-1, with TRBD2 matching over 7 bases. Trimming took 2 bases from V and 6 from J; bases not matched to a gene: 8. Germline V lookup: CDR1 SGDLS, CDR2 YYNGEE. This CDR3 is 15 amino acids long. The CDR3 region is CASSVRDYPLNEQFF. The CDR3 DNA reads TGTGCCAGCAGCGTCCGGGACTATCCCCTCAATGAGCAGTTCTTC.

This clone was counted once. The CDR3 loop is CASSPTGQRNEQFF. DNA of the CDR3: TGTGCCAGCTCACCGACGGGACAGCGTAATGAGCAGTTCTTC. The chain carries TRBV18 and TRBJ2-1, with TRBD1 matching 7 bases. Looked up from germline, CDR1 is KGHSH and CDR2 is LQKENI. J lost 7 bases, V lost 3 bases, and 6 bases had no gene match. The CDR3 is 14 amino acids.

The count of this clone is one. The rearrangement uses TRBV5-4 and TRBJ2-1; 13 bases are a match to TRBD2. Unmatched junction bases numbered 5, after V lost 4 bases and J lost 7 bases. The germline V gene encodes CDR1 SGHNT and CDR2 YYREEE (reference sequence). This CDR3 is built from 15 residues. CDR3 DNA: TGTGCCAGCAGCCCCGGACTAGCGGGAGCGAATGAGCAGTTCTTC. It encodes CASSPGLAGANEQFF.

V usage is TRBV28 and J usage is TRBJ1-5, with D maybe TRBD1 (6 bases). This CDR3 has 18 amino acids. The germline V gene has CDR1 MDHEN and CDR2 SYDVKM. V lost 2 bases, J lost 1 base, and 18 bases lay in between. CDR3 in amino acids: CASSLRMGLGGSNQPQHF. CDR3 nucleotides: TGTGCCAGCAGTTTACGTATGGGGTTAGGGGGAAGCAATCAGCCCCAGCATTTT.

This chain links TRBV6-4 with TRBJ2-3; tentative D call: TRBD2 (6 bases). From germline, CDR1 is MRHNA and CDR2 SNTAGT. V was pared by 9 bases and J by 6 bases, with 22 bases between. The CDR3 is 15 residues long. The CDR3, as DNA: TGTGCCAGGTGGTGGGAGATAGGAGGGTTGGATACGCAGTATTTT. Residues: CARWWEIGGLDTQYF.

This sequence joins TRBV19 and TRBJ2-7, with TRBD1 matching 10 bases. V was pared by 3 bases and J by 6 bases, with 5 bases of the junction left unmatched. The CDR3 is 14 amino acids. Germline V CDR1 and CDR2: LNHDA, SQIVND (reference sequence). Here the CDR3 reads CASSISGTGVEQYF. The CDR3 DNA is TGTGCCAGTAGTATCTCCGGGACAGGGGTCGAGCAGTACTTC.

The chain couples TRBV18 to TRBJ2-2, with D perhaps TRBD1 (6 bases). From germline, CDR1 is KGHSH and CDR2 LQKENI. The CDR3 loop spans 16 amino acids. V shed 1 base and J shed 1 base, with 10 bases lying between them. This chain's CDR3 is CASSPLYRENTGELFF. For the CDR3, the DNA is TGTGCCAGCTCACCACTTTACAGGGAGAACACCGGGGAGCTGTTTTTT.